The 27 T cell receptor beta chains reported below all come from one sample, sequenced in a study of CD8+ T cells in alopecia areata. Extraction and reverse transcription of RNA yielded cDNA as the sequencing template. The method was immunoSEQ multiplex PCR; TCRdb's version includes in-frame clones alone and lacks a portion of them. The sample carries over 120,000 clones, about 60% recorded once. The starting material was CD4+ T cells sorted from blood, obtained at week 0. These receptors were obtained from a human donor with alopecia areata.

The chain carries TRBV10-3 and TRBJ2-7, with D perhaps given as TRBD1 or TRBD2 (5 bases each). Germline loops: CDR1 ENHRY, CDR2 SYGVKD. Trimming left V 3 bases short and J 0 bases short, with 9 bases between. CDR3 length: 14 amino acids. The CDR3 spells CAISDGTTSYEQYF. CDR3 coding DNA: TGTGCCATCAGTGACGGGACCACCTCCTACGAGCAGTACTTC.

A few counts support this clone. In DNA form, the CDR3 reads TGTGCCAGCAGTGAAGGGGTCGGCGAGCAGTACTTC. This translates into CASSEGVGEQYF. The rearrangement links TRBV2 to TRBJ2-7; D gene unclear. This CDR3 is 12 amino acids long. CDR1 is SNHLY and CDR2 is FYNNEI in the germline V gene. V lost 1 base to trimming and J lost 6 bases, with 7 bases between them.

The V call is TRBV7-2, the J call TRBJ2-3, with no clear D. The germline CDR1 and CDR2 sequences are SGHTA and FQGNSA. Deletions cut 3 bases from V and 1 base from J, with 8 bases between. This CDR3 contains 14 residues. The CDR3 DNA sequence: TGTGCCAGCAGCTTCCGGGCGGGCACAGATACGCAGTATTTT. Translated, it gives CASSFRAGTDTQYF.

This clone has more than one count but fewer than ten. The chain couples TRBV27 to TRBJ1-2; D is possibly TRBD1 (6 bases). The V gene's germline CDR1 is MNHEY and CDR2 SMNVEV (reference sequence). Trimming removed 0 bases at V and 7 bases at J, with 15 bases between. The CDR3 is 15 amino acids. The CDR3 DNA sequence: TGTGCCAGCAGTTTATCGGGCAGGGGCAGGCTTGGCTACACCTTC. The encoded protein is CASSLSGRGRLGYTF.

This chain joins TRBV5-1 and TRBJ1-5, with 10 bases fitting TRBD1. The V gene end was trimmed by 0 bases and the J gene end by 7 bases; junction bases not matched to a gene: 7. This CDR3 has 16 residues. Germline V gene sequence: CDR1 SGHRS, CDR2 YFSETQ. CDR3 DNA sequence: TGCGCCAGCAGCTTGGATGGGACAGGGGCACACCAGCCCCAGCATTTT. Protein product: CASSLDGTGAHQPQHF. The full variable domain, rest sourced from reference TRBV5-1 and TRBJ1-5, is KAGVTQTPRYLIKTRGQQVTLSCSPISGHRSVSWYQQTPGQGLQFLFEYFSETQRNKGNFPGRFSGRQFSNSRSEMNVSTLELGDSALYLCASSLDGTGAHQPQHFGDGTRLSIL.

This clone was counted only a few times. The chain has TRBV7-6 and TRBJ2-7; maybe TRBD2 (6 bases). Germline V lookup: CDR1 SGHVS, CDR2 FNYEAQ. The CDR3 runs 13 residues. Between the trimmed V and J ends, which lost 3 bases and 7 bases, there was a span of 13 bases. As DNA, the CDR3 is TGTGCCAGCAGCTTTTTGTTGGAGGGGGAGCAGTACTTC. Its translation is CASSFLLEGEQYF.

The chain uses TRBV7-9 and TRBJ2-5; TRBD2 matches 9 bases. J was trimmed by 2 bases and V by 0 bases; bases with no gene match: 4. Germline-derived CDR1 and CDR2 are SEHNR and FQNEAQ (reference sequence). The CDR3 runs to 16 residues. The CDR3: CASSLASGGLQETQYF. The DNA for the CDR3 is TGTGCCAGCAGCTTAGCCAGCGGGGGGCTTCAAGAGACCCAGTACTTC.

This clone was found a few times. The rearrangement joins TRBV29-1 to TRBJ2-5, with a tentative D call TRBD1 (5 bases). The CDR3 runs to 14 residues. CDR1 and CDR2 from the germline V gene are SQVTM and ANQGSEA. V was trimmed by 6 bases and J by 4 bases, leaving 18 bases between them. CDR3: CSVAQGGVSETQYF. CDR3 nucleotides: TGCAGCGTGGCCCAGGGCGGAGTATCAGAGACCCAGTACTTC. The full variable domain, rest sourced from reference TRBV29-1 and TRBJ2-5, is SAVISQKPSRDICQRGTSLTIQCQVDSQVTMMFWYRQQPGQSLTLIATANQGSEATYESGFVIDKFPISRPNLTFSTLTVSNMSPEDSSIYLCSVAQGGVSETQYFGPGTRLLVL.

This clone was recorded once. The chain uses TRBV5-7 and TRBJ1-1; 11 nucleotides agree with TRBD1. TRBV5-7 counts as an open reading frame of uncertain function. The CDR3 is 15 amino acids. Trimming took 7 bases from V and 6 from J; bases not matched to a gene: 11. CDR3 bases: TGTGCCAGCTCCCACTCGGGGACAGGGGGATCTGAAGCTTTCTTT. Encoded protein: CASSHSGTGGSEAFF.

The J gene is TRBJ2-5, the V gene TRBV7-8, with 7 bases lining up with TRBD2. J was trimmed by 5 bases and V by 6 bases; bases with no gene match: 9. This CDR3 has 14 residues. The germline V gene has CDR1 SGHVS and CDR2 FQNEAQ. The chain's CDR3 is CASSPMTSRETQYF. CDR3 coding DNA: TGTGCCAGCAGTCCTATGACTAGCCGGGAGACCCAGTACTTC.

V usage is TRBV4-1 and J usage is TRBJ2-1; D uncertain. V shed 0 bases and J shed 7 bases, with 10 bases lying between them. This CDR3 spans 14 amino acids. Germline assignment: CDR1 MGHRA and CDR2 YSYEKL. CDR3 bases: TGCGCCAGCAGCCAAGATGGTTGGGGAAATGAGCAGTTCTTC. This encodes CASSQDGWGNEQFF.

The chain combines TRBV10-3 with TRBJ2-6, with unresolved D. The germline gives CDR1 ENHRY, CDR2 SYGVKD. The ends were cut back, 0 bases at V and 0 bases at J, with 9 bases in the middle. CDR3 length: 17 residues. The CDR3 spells CAISESGFSSGANVLTF. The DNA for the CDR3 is TGTGCCATCAGTGAGTCGGGATTCAGCTCTGGGGCCAACGTCCTGACTTTC.

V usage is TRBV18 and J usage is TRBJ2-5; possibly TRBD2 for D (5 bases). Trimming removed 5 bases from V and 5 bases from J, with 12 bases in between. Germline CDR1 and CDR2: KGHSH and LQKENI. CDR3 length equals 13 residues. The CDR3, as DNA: TGTGCCAGCTCAACTTCGCCGGGGGAGACCCAGTACTTC. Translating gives CASSTSPGETQYF.

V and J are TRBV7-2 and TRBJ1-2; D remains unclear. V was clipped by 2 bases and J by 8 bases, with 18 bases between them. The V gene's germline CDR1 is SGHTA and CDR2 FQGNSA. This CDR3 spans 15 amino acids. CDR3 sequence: CASSLTSDSGRGYTF. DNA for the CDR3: TGTGCCAGCAGCTTAACCTCGGACTCCGGTCGGGGCTACACCTTC. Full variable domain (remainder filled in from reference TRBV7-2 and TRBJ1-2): GAGVSQSPSNKVTEKGKDVELRCDPISGHTALYWYRQSLGQGLEFLIYFQGNSAPDKSGLPSDRFSAERTGGSVSTLTIQRTQQEDSAVYLCASSLTSDSGRGYTFGSGTRLTVV.

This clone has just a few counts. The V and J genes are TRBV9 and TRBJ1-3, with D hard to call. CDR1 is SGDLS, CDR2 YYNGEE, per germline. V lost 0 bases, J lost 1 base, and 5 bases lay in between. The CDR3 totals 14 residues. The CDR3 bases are TGTGCCAGCAGCGTAGGAAGTTCTGGAAACACCATATATTTT. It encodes CASSVGSSGNTIYF. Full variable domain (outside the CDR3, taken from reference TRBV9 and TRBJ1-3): DSGVTQTPKHLITATGQRVTLRCSPRSGDLSVYWYQQSLDQGLQFLIQYYNGEERAKGNILERFSAQQFPDLHSELNLSSLELGDSALYFCASSVGSSGNTIYFGEGSWLTVV.

This chain's CDR3 is CATSVSGPRTPLHF. The CDR3 DNA is TGTGCCACCAGCGTCTCAGGGCCCAGGACACCCCTCCACTTT. The chain recombines TRBV15 with TRBJ1-6, with D possibly matching TRBD1 (5 bases). Germline V CDR1 and CDR2: LNHNV, YYDKDF (reference sequence). The germline V and J ends were trimmed by 5 bases and 11 bases, with 16 bases remaining between them. The CDR3 is 14 amino acids.

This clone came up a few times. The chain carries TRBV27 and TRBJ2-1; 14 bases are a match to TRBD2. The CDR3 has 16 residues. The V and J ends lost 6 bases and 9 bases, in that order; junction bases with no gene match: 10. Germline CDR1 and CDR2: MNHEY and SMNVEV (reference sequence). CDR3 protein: CASRPLGTSGGGEQFF. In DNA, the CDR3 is TGTGCCAGCAGGCCCCTGGGGACTAGCGGGGGTGGTGAGCAGTTCTTC.

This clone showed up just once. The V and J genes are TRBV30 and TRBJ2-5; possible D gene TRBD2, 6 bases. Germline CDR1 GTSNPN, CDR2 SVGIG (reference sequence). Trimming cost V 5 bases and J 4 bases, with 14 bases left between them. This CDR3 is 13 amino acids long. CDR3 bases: TGTGCCTGGGGGGGACTCCTTGGAGAGACCCAGTACTTC. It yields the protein CAWGGLLGETQYF.

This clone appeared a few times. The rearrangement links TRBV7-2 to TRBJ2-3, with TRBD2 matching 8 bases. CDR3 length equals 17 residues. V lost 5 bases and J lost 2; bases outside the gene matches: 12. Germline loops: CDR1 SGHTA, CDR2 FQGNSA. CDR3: CASSPRRAGGSTDTQYF. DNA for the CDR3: TGTGCCAGCAGCCCTAGGAGGGCGGGGGGTTCCACAGATACGCAGTATTTT. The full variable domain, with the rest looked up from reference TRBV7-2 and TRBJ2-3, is GAGVSQSPSNKVTEKGKDVELRCDPISGHTALYWYRQSLGQGLEFLIYFQGNSAPDKSGLPSDRFSAERTGGSVSTLTIQRTQQEDSAVYLCASSPRRAGGSTDTQYFGPGTRLTVL.

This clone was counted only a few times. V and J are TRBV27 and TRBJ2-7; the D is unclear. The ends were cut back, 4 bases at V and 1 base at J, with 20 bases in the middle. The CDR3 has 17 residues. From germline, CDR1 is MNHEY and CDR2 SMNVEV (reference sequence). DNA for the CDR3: TGTGCCAGCAGTTCCTTAAGACCGATGAGTTCTTCCTACGAGCAGTACTTC. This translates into CASSSLRPMSSSYEQYF.

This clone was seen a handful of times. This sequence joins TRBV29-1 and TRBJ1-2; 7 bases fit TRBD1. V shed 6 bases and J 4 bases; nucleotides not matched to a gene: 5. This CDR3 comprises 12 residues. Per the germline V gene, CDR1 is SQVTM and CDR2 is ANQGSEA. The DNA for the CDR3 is TGCAGCGTCGGACAGGATCTCTATGGCTACACCTTC. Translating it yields CSVGQDLYGYTF.

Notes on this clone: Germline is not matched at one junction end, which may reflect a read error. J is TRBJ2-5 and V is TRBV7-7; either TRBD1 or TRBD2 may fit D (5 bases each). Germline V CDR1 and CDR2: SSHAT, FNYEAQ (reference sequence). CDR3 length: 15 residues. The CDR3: CASSRGRVSQETQYF. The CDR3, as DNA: TGTGCTAGCAGTCGGGGCAGGGTCAGCCAAGAGACCCAGTACTTC.

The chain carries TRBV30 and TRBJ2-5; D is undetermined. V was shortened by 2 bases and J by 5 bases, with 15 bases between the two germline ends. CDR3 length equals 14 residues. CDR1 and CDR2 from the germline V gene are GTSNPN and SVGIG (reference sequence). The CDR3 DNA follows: TGTGCCTGGAGTAAGGGCCACGGACCGGAGACCCAGTACTTC. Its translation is CAWSKGHGPETQYF.

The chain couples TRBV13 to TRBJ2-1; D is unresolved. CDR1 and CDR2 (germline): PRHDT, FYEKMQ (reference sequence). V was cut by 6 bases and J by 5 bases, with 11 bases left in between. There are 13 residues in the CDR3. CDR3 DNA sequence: TGTGCCAGCAGTGTAGACATAGACAATGAGCAGTTCTTC. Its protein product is CASSVDIDNEQFF.

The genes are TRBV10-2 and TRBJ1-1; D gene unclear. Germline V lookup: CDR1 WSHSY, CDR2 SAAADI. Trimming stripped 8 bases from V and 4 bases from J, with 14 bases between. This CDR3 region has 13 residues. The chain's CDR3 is CASDSPDGTEAFF. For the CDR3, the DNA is TGCGCCAGCGATTCTCCGGACGGCACTGAAGCTTTCTTT.

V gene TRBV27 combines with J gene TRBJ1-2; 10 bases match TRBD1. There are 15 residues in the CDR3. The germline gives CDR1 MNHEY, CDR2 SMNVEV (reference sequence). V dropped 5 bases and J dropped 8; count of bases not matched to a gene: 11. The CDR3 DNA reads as TGTGCCAGCAGTCTGGGGACAGGGGCGCTCACCGGCTACACCTTC. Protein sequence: CASSLGTGALTGYTF.

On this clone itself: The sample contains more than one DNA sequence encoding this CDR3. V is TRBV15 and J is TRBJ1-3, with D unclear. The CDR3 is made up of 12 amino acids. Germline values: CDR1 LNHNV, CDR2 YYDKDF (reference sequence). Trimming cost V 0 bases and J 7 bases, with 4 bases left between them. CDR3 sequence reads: CATSRDGNTIYF. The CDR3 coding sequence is TGTGCCACCAGCAGAGACGGGAACACCATATATTTT.